The clone carrying this T cell receptor (beta chain) showed up many times. Its antigen remains unidentified. The TCR library protocol was used to attach unique molecular identifiers. These identifiers were attached to individual cDNA molecules. TCRdb recomputed calls from the 5' RACE reads with MiXCR, one row per CDR3 protein. Of about 30,000 distinct CDR3 sequences in the sample, about 5.3% were seen once. The data were taken from a study of early T cells in non-severe SARS-CoV-2 infection. Study-wide background: The chains were unpaired, and the sequenced material was bulk RNA from unsorted whole blood.

This CDR3 has 14 amino acids. Germline-derived CDR1 and CDR2 are DFQATT and SNEGSKA (reference sequence). Trimming cost V 0 bases and J 2 bases, with 10 bases left between them. General study findings and limits: Using VDJdb, the matching emphasized anti-spike CD8 responses while missing private and CD4 specificities.

The V call is TRBV20-1, the J call TRBJ2-5, with a tentative D call TRBD2 (6 bases). The sequence came from an adult who was a healthcare worker with PCR-confirmed SARS-CoV-2 infection or an uninfected control (not recorded which). The sequenced sample consisted of whole blood. The CDR3: CSARDRAGQETQYF. The CDR3 nucleotides are TGCAGTGCTAGAGATAGGGCGGGACAAGAGACCCAGTACTTC.